This T cell receptor beta chain originates from a study of T cell responses to AZD1222 COVID-19 vaccine. Findings and limits, study-wide: The breadth and depth of Spike-specific TCRs increased once two AZD1222 doses had been given.

Concerning this clone: The antigen is undetermined.

Profiling relied on immunoSEQ multiplex PCR, and the TCRdb table lists in-frame clones only, not all of them. The sample consists of approximately 90,000 clones, 90% of them appearing once. The germline V gene encodes CDR1 MNHEY and CDR2 SMNVEV (reference sequence). V gave up 9 bases and J gave up 0 bases, with 12 bases separating them. This CDR3 contains 13 residues. The rearrangement uses TRBV27 and TRBJ2-7; D uncertain. The TCR sequence derives from an adult in good health. Sequenced here: peripheral blood, sampled on day 0 of AZD1222 vaccination. CDR3 in DNA: TGTGCCAGTCGAGGACGGCCCTCCTACGAGCAGTACTTC. Its translation: CASRGRPSYEQYF.